The entry below describes one TCR beta chain. Its matching antigen is unknown. Losses at the gene ends were 2 bases for V and 4 bases for J; bases not matched to a gene: 4. The germline V gene encodes CDR1 SGDLS and CDR2 YYNGEE. The CDR3 covers 15 residues. Vbeta (60) and Jbeta (13) primers were used in the PCR. Clones were read by immunoSEQ multiplex PCR, and TCRdb kept only the in-frame ones, dropping some. Of 200,000 to 300,000 clones in the sample, 82% were seen once. This record belongs to a study of cytomegalovirus exposure and HLA in healthy donors. Whole-study results and caveats: For TCR beta chains, V- and J-gene trimming was later linked to a missense DCLRE1C variant.

The V call is TRBV9, the J call TRBJ2-3; 10 bases line up with TRBD2. The source is a woman in her 40s in good health and CMV-seropositive. Sequencing was done on a sample of PBMCs. CDR3 DNA: TGTGCCAGCAGCGTTCGGCTAGCGGGAGCAGATACGCAGTATTTT. This sequence encodes CASSVRLAGADTQYF.